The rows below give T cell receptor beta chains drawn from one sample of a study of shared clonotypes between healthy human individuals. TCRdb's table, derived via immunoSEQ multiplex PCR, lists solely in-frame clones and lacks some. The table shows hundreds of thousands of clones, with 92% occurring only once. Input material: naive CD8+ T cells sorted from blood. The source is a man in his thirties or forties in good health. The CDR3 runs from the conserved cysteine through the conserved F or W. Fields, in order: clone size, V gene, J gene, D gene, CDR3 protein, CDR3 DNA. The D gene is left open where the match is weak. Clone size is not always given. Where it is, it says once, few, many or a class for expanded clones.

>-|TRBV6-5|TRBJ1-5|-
CASSPRVSISQPQHF
TGTGCCAGCAGCCCGCGGGTCTCAATATCACAGCCCCAGCATTTT
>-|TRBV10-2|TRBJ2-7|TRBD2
CASSIGLADSYEQYF
TGCGCCAGCAGTATTGGACTAGCGGATTCCTACGAGCAGTACTTC
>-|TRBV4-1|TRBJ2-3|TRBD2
CASSPGLAGGSASTDTQYF
TGCGCCAGCAGCCCGGGACTAGCGGGAGGGTCCGCTAGCACAGATACGCAGTATTTT
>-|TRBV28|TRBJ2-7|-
CASSLGDTVYEQYF
TGTGCCAGCTCTTTGGGGGATACAGTCTACGAGCAGTACTTC
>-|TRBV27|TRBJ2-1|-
CASSSSGGLGEQFF
TGTGCCAGCAGTTCCAGCGGAGGCCTGGGGGAGCAGTTCTTC
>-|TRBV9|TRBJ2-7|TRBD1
CASSGGRDRPTYEQYF
TGTGCCAGCAGCGGAGGACGGGACAGGCCTACCTACGAGCAGTACTTC
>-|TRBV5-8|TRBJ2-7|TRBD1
CASSLTGTGYYEQYF
TGTGCCAGCAGCTTAACAGGGACAGGCTACTACGAGCAGTACTTC
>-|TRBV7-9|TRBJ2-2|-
CASSLFAGNTGELFF
TGTGCCAGCAGCTTATTTGCGGGGAACACCGGGGAGCTGTTTTTT
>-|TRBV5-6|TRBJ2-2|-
CASSFSWDGVYTGELFF
TGTGCCAGCAGCTTTAGCTGGGACGGGGTATACACCGGGGAGCTGTTTTTT
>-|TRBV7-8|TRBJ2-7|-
CASSLEGRGDYEQYF
TGTGCCAGCAGCTTAGAGGGCAGGGGAGATTACGAGCAGTACTTC
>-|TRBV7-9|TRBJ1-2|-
CASSLGAQGGYTF
TGTGCCAGCAGCTTAGGGGCCCAAGGTGGCTACACCTTC
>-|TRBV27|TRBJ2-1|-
CASSRDSTYNEQFF
TGTGCCAGCAGTCGCGATTCTACCTACAATGAGCAGTTCTTC
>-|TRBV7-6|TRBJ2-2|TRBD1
CASSWDGQGADTGELFF
TGTGCCAGCAGCTGGGACGGACAGGGGGCCGACACCGGGGAGCTGTTTTTT
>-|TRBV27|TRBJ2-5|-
CASSLGPLGETQYF
TGTGCCAGCAGTTTAGGGCCGCTAGGAGAGACCCAGTACTTC
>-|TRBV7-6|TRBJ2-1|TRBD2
CASSRGLAGAEQFF
TGTGCCAGCAGCCGTGGACTAGCGGGAGCTGAGCAGTTCTTC
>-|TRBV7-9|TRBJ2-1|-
CASSWTREQFF
TGTGCCAGCAGCTGGACTCGAGAGCAGTTCTTC
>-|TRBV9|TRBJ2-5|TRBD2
CASSEGGLALETQYF
TGTGCCAGCAGCGAGGGGGGACTAGCTTTGGAGACCCAGTACTTC
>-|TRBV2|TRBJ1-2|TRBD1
CASSNDVDRANYGYTF
TGTGCCAGCAGTAATGACGTGGACAGGGCTAACTATGGCTACACCTTC
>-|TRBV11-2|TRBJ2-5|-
CASSSGRTTYDQETQYF
TGTGCCAGCAGCTCGGGCCGGACTACCTACGACCAAGAGACCCAGTACTTC
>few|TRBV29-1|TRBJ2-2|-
CSVGQMNTGELFF
TGCAGCGTTGGACAGATGAACACCGGGGAGCTGTTTTTT
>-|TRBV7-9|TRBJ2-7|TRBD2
CASSDGTSGGLEQYF
TGTGCCAGCAGCGACGGGACTAGCGGGGGTCTTGAGCAGTACTTC
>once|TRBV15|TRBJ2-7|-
CATSWNREQYF
TGTGCCACCAGCTGGAACCGCGAGCAGTACTTC
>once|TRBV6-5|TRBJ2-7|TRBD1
CASRNIQGLEQYF
TGTGCCAGCAGAAACATACAGGGGCTCGAGCAGTACTTC
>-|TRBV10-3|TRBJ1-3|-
CAITTGVSGNTIYF
TGTGCCATCACGACAGGCGTTTCTGGAAACACCATATATTTT